The 7 T cell receptor beta chains reported below all come from one sample, sequenced in a study of T-cell reconstitution after alpha-beta-depleted transplantation in children. The authors prepared the TCRbeta library with unique molecular identifiers. Using its own MiXCR run on the PCR reads, TCRdb lists one record per CDR3 protein. Altogether approximately 500,000 distinct CDR3 sequences are present, about 10% being singletons, with the ten largest covering roughly 2%. This specimen was PBMCs, taken before TCRalphabeta/CD19-depleted stem cell transplant. These receptors were taken from a child aged 2-15 years with inherited bone marrow failure, due to receive a stem cell transplant.

This clonotype was observed a few times. The chain employs TRBV9 and TRBJ2-3, with no clear D. V was shortened by 4 bases and J by 2 bases, with 11 bases between the two germline ends. CDR1 and CDR2 (germline): SGDLS, YYNGEE. The CDR3 loop spans 14 amino acids. The CDR3 is CASSPNGYTDTQYF. For the CDR3, the DNA is TGTGCCAGCAGCCCGAACGGTTACACAGATACGCAGTATTTT.

Many counts were recorded for this clonotype. The rearrangement uses TRBV7-8 and TRBJ2-7, with D possibly matching TRBD2 (5 bases). The CDR3 is made up of 15 amino acids. Germline V gene sequence: CDR1 SGHVS, CDR2 FQNEAQ. V lost 1 base, J lost 3 bases, and 13 bases lay in between. CDR3 in amino acids: CASSLGASSFYEQYF. The CDR3 DNA reads TGTGCCAGCAGCTTAGGGGCTAGCTCGTTCTACGAGCAGTACTTC.

At least ten counts were recorded for this clonotype. V and J are TRBV20-1 and TRBJ2-2; unclear D gene. Germline CDR1 DFQATT, CDR2 SNEGSKA (reference sequence). The V end was cut by 3 bases, the J end by 6 bases, with 8 bases between. CDR3 length: 12 amino acids. In nucleotides, the CDR3 is TGCAGTGCTAGCGTCATTCCCGGGGAGCTGTTTTTT. It codes for CSASVIPGELFF.

There are many counts of this clonotype. V and J are TRBV28 and TRBJ2-5; no clear D gene. The V and J ends lost 3 bases and 5 bases respectively, with 4 bases between them. CDR1 is MDHEN, CDR2 SYDVKM, per germline. This CDR3 is built from 11 residues. For the CDR3, the DNA is TGTGCCAGCAGTTTCGATGAGACCCAGTACTTC. Translated: CASSFDETQYF.

This clonotype was observed many times. This chain links TRBV5-1 with TRBJ1-4; D call uncertain. This CDR3 has 14 amino acids. CDR1 is SGHRS, CDR2 YFSETQ, per germline. Trimming shortened V by 7 bases and J by 5 bases, and 15 bases separated the two germline ends. CDR3 loop: CASQLTGSNEKLFF. The CDR3 bases are TGCGCCAGCCAACTAACCGGGAGCAATGAAAAACTGTTTTTT.

In its sample, this clonotype was seen many times. The chain joins TRBV4-3 to TRBJ2-5; 11 bases map to TRBD2. The CDR3 spans 15 residues. V dropped 3 bases and J dropped 5; count of bases not matched to a gene: 5. The V gene's germline CDR1 is LGHNA and CDR2 YSLEER. CDR3 sequence reads: CASSQATSGTETQYF. In nucleotides, the CDR3 is TGCGCCAGCAGCCAGGCGACTAGCGGGACGGAGACCCAGTACTTC.

This clonotype was counted a few times. The chain is built from TRBV7-9 and TRBJ2-2; TRBD2 might be the D (6 bases). The CDR3 runs 16 residues. The ends were cut back, 5 bases at V and 6 bases at J, with 19 bases in the middle. The V gene's germline CDR1 is SEHNR and CDR2 FQNEAQ (reference sequence). The CDR3 protein is CASSDRLVGGPGELFF. Here the CDR3 DNA reads TGTGCCAGCAGCGACCGACTAGTTGGTGGCCCCGGGGAGCTGTTTTTT.